This T cell receptor (beta chain) is drawn from a study of CD8+ T cells in alopecia areata. Study as a whole: Patients in the treated group were given tofacitinib by mouth, 5 to 10 mg twice a day. Whole-study findings and limits: TCR sharing was clearer in mice than between patients, perhaps partly owing to patient HLA diversity.

Remarks on this clone: Its target is not known.

cDNA reverse transcribed from extracted RNA served as the sequencing template. Sequencing used immunoSEQ multiplex PCR; TCRdb keeps in-frame clones, though not all of them. The sample has around 97,000 clones, about nine tenths seen once; the top ten hold around 10%. The V segment lost 6 bases and the J segment 0 bases; nucleotides outside the gene matches: 14. Germline V lookup: CDR1 SGDLS, CDR2 YYNGEE. The CDR3 extends over 19 amino acids. Regarding treatment: oral pan-JAK inhibitor, 5-10 mg twice daily. The gene calls are TRBV9 and TRBJ2-1; TRBD2 matches at 11 bases. The sequences come from CD8+ T cells sorted from blood, collected between weeks 30 and 35, from a patient treated with tofacitinib. This TCR came from a human donor with alopecia areata. CDR3 DNA: TGTGCCAGCACCCCGGGACTAGCGGACATAAAGAGCTCCTACAATGAGCAGTTCTTC. It encodes CASTPGLADIKSSYNEQFF.